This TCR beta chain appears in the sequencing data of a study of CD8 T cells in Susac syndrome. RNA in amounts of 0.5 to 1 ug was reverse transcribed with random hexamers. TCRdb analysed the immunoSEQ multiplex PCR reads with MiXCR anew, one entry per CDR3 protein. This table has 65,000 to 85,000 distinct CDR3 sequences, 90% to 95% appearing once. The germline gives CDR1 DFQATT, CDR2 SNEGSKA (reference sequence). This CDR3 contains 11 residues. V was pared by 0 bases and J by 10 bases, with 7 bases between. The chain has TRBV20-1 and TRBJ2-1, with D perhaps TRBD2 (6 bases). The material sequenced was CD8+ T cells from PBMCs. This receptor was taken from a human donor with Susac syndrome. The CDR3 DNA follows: TGCAGTGCTAGAGAGGACTACGAGCAGTTCTTC. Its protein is CSAREDYEQFF.